This section outlines one TCR beta chain sequence together with its context. This sample was included in a study of shared clonotypes between healthy human individuals. The table came from immunoSEQ multiplex PCR; TCRdb's copy has only in-frame clones and leaves some out. This table holds roughly 500,000 clones, around 75% found once. Germline V gives CDR1 SGHRS, CDR2 YFSETQ. V lost 0 bases to trimming and J lost 4 bases, with 11 bases between them. The CDR3 runs 14 residues. Material: PBMCs. This TCR derives from a woman aged 40-49 years in good health. Some clones in this sample may be carry-over from other donors' samples. The chain carries TRBV5-1 and TRBJ2-7; tentative D call: TRBD2 (6 bases). CDR3 sequence (DNA): TGCGCCAGCAGCTTGGAGGGACTGCGATACGAGCAGTACTTC. Amino acid sequence: CASSLEGLRYEQYF.